The rows below give T cell receptor beta chains drawn from one sample of a study of blood T cells in healthy people across ages. TCRdb processed the 5' RACE reads anew with MiXCR; each CDR3 protein has one entry. The table has over 1,200,000 distinct CDR3 sequences, approximately 63% seen once. Sequenced material: blood. All receptors come from a man aged 18 to 35 in good health. Each CDR3 is given with its conserved first and last residue. A D gene is named only where the DNA matches it firmly. For some rows the clone size is stated as once, few or many, or as a class when expanded; others skip it.

D	V	size	J	DNA	CDR3
NA	TRBV7-2	once	TRBJ2-1	TGTGTCAGCAGCTTAGCCGTCTACAATGGGCAGTTCTTC	CVSSLAVYNGQFF
NA	TRBV2	few	TRBJ1-5	TGTGCCAGCAGCCTAGACGGGATTAGTCAGCCCCAGCATTTT	CASSLDGISQPQHF
TRBD1	TRBV7-6	NA	TRBJ1-1	TGTGCCAGCAGCAGTAGACAGGGGAAGGGTGAAGCTTTCTTT	CASSSRQGKGEAFF
NA	TRBV27	NA	TRBJ2-7	TGTGCCAGCAGTTTCACCGGAAACTACGAGCAGTACTTC	CASSFTGNYEQYF
NA	TRBV10-3	NA	TRBJ2-5	TGTGCCTATTCATCGTGCACATGGGAACGAACGATGAGGGAGACCCAGTACTTC	CAYSSCTWERTMRETQYF
NA	TRBV6-1	NA	TRBJ2-5	TGTGCCAGCAGTAAGAGCTTTCAGGGGGAGACCCAGTACTTC	CASSKSFQGETQYF
TRBD1	TRBV4-1	NA	TRBJ2-1	TGCGCCAGCAGCCAAACAGGGGGCTCGTGGCAGTTCTTC	CASSQTGGSWQFF
TRBD2	TRBV13	NA	TRBJ2-5	TGTGCCAGCAGCCCTTATGGCGGGGGGCCCGCGTACTTC	CASSPYGGGPAYF
TRBD2	TRBV6-5	NA	TRBJ2-1	TGTGCCAGCAGTTACCGTCTAGCGGAGGGGTCCGAGCAGTTCTTC	CASSYRLAEGSEQFF
TRBD2	TRBV20-1	NA	TRBJ2-3	TGCAGTGCAAGAGAGAGCGGGGGCGGGTATACGCAGTATTTT	CSARESGGGYTQYF
TRBD2	TRBV4-1	NA	TRBJ2-1	TGCGCCAGCAGCCAAGAATTCATGGGGACTAGCGGTTACAATGAGCAGTTCTTC	CASSQEFMGTSGYNEQFF
NA	TRBV2	few	TRBJ2-7	TGTGCCAGCAGAGAGACGGTTAACTACGAGCAGTACTTC	CASRETVNYEQYF
NA	TRBV7-9	few	TRBJ2-3	TGTGCCAGCAGCTTCCGCGGGTCTACCACAGATACGCAGTATTTT	CASSFRGSTTDTQYF
NA	TRBV29-1	many	TRBJ2-7	TGCAGCGTAGGAGGGTACTCCTACGAGCAGTACTTC	CSVGGYSYEQYF
NA	TRBV9	NA	TRBJ1-5	TGTGCCAGCGGGCAGCTAGATCAGCCCCAGCATTTT	CASGQLDQPQHF
TRBD2	TRBV20-1	NA	TRBJ2-4	TGCAGTGCAGAGGGCTCAGGACTAGCGGGAGCCAAAAACATTCAGTACTTC	CSAEGSGLAGAKNIQYF
TRBD1	TRBV5-6	NA	TRBJ2-7	TGTGCCAGCAGCATATGGGACAGCCAAACCTACGAGCAGTACTTC	CASSIWDSQTYEQYF
NA	TRBV5-1	NA	TRBJ1-1	TGCGCCAGCAGCTTGGGGGTGTTAAAGGGCAGCACTGAAGCTTTCTTT	CASSLGVLKGSTEAFF